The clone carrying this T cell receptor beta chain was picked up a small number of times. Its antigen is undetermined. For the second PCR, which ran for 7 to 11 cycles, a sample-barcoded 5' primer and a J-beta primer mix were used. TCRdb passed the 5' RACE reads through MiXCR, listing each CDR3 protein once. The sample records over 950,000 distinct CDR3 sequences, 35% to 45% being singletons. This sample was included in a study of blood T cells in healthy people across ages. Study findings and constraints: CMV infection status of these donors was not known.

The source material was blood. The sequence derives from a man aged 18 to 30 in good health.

The CDR3 bases are TGCAGTGCCCCCTCTGGAGGGGATAGCCAAGAGACCCAGTACTTC. Its protein product is CSAPSGGDSQETQYF. V usage is TRBV20-1 and J usage is TRBJ2-5, with a weak D call TRBD2 (6 bases). The V end lost 6 bases, the J end lost 1 base, and 18 bases lay between the germline ends. Per the germline V gene, CDR1 is DFQATT and CDR2 is SNEGSKA (reference sequence). The CDR3 consists of 15 residues.